This T cell receptor (beta chain) is from a study of identifying expanded T cells in peripheral blood. This CDR3 comprises 14 residues. Germline values: CDR1 SEHNR, CDR2 FQNEAQ (reference sequence). V shed 5 bases and J shed 5 bases, with 15 bases lying between them. Healthy donors had no documented immune events, such as infections, while sampled. Points from the study as a whole: Roughly 1.2 clones differed between technical replicates, versus approximately 16 and 20 over time.

Sequenced by immunoSEQ multiplex PCR; TCRdb stores in-frame clones only, minus some. The data hold tens of thousands of clones, with about 88% observed a single time. In regard to this clone: Its antigen is not known.

The sequence came from a person aged 18 to 70 in good health. This sequence joins TRBV7-9 and TRBJ2-5, with TRBD1 as a possible D gene (5 bases). Sequenced material: blood. Here the CDR3 reads CASSLFSSGETQYF. CDR3 coding DNA: TGTGCCAGCAGCCTATTCTCGTCAGGGGAGACCCAGTACTTC.